This T cell receptor beta chain was found in a study of T cells in Graves' hyperthyroidism and ophthalmopathy. Study summary: Peripheral blood was acquired at first diagnosis, ahead of any therapy whatsoever.

The TCR beta CDR3 regions underwent amplification using RNA transcripts as the source. Primed by the HTBI set, a first-round RT-PCR was run on the TCR CDR3. TCRdb re-analysed the multiplex PCR reads in MiXCR, keeping a single row per CDR3 protein. Here the sample spans under 800,000 distinct CDR3 sequences, 13% to 15% being singletons. Germline V lookup: CDR1 SEHNR, CDR2 FQNEAQ (reference sequence). The CDR3 is 15 residues long. Trimming took 5 bases from V and 8 from J, leaving 18 bases between them. Sequencing was performed on blood. This chain joins TRBV7-9 and TRBJ1-4, with D possibly matching TRBD1 (5 bases). The sequence derives from a young woman with Graves' hyperthyroidism. CDR3 nucleotides: TGTGCCAGCAGCCCCATGCTGGGACCCATCGAAAAACTGTTTTTT. Amino acids: CASSPMLGPIEKLFF.